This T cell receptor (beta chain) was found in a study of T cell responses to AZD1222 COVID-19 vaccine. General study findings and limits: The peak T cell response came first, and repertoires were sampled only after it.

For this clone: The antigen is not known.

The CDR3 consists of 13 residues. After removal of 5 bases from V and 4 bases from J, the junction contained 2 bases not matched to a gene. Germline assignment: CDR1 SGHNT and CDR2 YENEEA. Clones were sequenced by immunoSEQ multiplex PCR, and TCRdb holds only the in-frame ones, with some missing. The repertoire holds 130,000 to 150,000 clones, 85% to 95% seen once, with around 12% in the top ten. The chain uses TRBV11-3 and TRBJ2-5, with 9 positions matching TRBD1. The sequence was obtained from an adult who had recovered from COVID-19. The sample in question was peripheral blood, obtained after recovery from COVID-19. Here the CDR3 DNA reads TGTGCCAGCAGCGTGGACAGGGGAGAGACCCAGTACTTC. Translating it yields CASSVDRGETQYF. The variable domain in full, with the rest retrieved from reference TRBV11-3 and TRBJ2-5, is EAGVVQSPRYKIIEKKQPVAFWCNPISGHNTLYWYLQNLGQGPELLIRYENEEAVDDSQLPKDRFSAERLKGVDSTLKIQPAELGDSAVYLCASSVDRGETQYFGPGTRLLVL.